This passage covers 21 T cell receptor beta chains from one sample sequenced in a study of cytomegalovirus exposure and HLA in healthy donors. Profiling relied on immunoSEQ multiplex PCR, and the TCRdb table lists in-frame clones only, not all of them. The sample carries about 73,000 clones, approximately 96% recorded once. The sequenced sample consisted of PBMCs. The source of these receptors is a young man in good health and CMV-seronegative.

The chain is built from TRBV5-1 and TRBJ2-3; D is unresolved. There are 16 residues in the CDR3. Germline V CDR1 and CDR2: SGHRS, YFSETQ. V lost 0 bases, J lost 0 bases, and 11 bases lay in between. The CDR3 nucleotides are TGCGCCAGCAGCTTGGTCAATCCCGGGAGCACAGATACGCAGTATTTT. Amino acid sequence: CASSLVNPGSTDTQYF.

This clone turned up a few times. The rearrangement links TRBV30 to TRBJ2-3; unclear D gene. V was clipped by 4 bases and J by 4 bases, with 12 bases between them. The CDR3 has 13 residues. Germline V gives CDR1 GTSNPN, CDR2 SVGIG (reference sequence). The CDR3 region is CAWTRRRADTQYF. The CDR3 DNA follows: TGTGCCTGGACCCGACGACGGGCAGATACGCAGTATTTT.

This clone was seen only once. This chain links TRBV4-3 with TRBJ2-6; D might be TRBD2 (5 bases). The germline V gene encodes CDR1 LGHNA and CDR2 YSLEER. The CDR3 is 14 amino acids. Deletions cut 4 bases from V and 4 bases from J, with 8 bases between. CDR3 nucleotides: TGCGCCAGCAGCCGGGGAGCGGGGGCCAACGTCCTGACTTTC. This gives the protein CASSRGAGANVLTF.

The chain joins TRBV7-8 to TRBJ1-2, with TRBD1 matching over 8 bases. Germline V gene sequence: CDR1 SGHVS, CDR2 FQNEAQ. J gave up 4 bases and V 4 bases, and 5 bases lay outside the gene matches. This CDR3 has 14 residues. The CDR3 DNA follows: TGTGCCAGCAGCTCCCTACAGGGGGGCTATGGCTACACCTTC. Translation gives CASSSLQGGYGYTF.

The chain has TRBV13 and TRBJ2-1, with D unclear. This CDR3 has 14 amino acids. The V end was cut by 4 bases, the J end by 9 bases, with 16 bases between. The germline V gene has CDR1 PRHDT and CDR2 FYEKMQ (reference sequence). The CDR3 loop reads CASSWALKPGEQFF. The DNA of the CDR3 is TGTGCCAGCAGCTGGGCCCTTAAACCAGGTGAGCAGTTCTTC.

CDR3 in amino acids: CSVEERGAGTGELFF. The CDR3 bases are TGCAGCGTTGAAGAGCGGGGGGCCGGGACCGGGGAGCTGTTTTTT. The chain has TRBV29-1 and TRBJ2-2; 8 bases match TRBD2. The V segment lost 0 bases and the J segment 5 bases; nucleotides outside the gene matches: 5. The CDR3 is 15 amino acids. In germline, CDR1 is SQVTM, CDR2 ANQGSEA.

This clone has only one observation. The chain joins TRBV19 to TRBJ2-3; 7 positions agree with TRBD1. The germline V gene encodes CDR1 LNHDA and CDR2 SQIVND (reference sequence). This CDR3 comprises 16 residues. Trimming removed 3 bases from V and 7 bases from J; junction bases left unmatched: 13. The CDR3, as DNA: TGTGCCAGTAGTATTAGGGCCCGAGGGACAGACCATACGCAGTATTTT. It encodes CASSIRARGTDHTQYF.

The chain employs TRBV5-1 and TRBJ2-1, with a tentative D call TRBD1 (6 bases). V lost 4 bases, J lost 13 bases, and 15 bases lay in between. Germline V gene lookup returns CDR1 SGHRS and CDR2 YFSETQ. CDR3 length: 12 amino acids. The DNA for the CDR3 is TGCGCCAGCAGCCATGAAGGGGGAGAACAGTTCTTC. This encodes CASSHEGGEQFF.

This rearrangement joins TRBV5-1 to TRBJ2-5; possible D gene TRBD1, 5 bases. The V gene's germline CDR1 is SGHRS and CDR2 YFSETQ. The CDR3 runs 15 residues. The V end lost 3 bases, the J end lost 5 bases, and 17 bases lay between the germline ends. CDR3 nucleotide sequence: TGCGCCAGCAGCTATTCTGGGTCGGCAGGGGAGACCCAGTACTTC. Protein sequence: CASSYSGSAGETQYF.

This chain joins TRBV4-2 and TRBJ1-1; tentatively, D is TRBD1 (6 bases). The CDR3 length is 16 residues. The germline CDR1 and CDR2 sequences are LGHNA and YNFKEQ. Trimming removed 2 bases at V and 1 base at J, with 14 bases between. The CDR3 is CASSQWGRGQNTEAFF. The CDR3 nucleotides read TGTGCCAGCAGCCAATGGGGTAGGGGACAGAACACTGAAGCTTTCTTT.

This chain connects TRBV28 to TRBJ2-2; a weak D match, TRBD1 (5 bases). This CDR3 has 14 amino acids. Trimming removed 3 bases from V and 4 bases from J, with 9 bases in between. Germline loops: CDR1 MDHEN, CDR2 SYDVKM. The CDR3 loop reads CASSFFRATGELFF. The DNA of the CDR3 is TGTGCCAGCAGTTTCTTCAGGGCCACCGGGGAGCTGTTTTTT.

CDR3 in amino acids: CASSVDGGLNTEAFF. Written as DNA, the CDR3 is TGTGCCAGCAGCGTAGATGGAGGATTGAACACTGAAGCTTTCTTT. V usage is TRBV9 and J usage is TRBJ1-1; D ambiguous. The CDR3 totals 15 residues. Deletions cut 0 bases from V and 0 bases from J, with 9 bases between. Germline V gives CDR1 SGDLS, CDR2 YYNGEE.

The CDR3 DNA is TGTGCCAGCAGCGCCGGGACTAGCGGTTATTACAATGAGCAGTTCTTC. Its translation is CASSAGTSGYYNEQFF. The rearrangement links TRBV7-6 to TRBJ2-1; 11 bases agree with TRBD2. From germline, CDR1 is SGHVS and CDR2 FNYEAQ. This CDR3 region has 16 residues. V lost 5 bases to trimming and J lost 4 bases; unmatched junction nucleotides: 7. Full variable domain (remainder filled in from reference TRBV7-6 and TRBJ2-1): GAGVSQSPRYKVTKRGQDVALRCDPISGHVSLYWYRQALGQGPEFLTYFNYEAQQDKSGLPNDRFSAERPEGSISTLTIQRTEQRDSAMYRCASSAGTSGYYNEQFFGPGTRLTVL.

The V call is TRBV30, the J call TRBJ1-5; D is uncertain. Germline CDR1 and CDR2: GTSNPN and SVGIG (reference sequence). Trimming took off 2 bases at V and 6 bases at J, with 11 bases between the two ends. CDR3 length: 13 residues. The CDR3 coding sequence is TGTGCCTGGAGTCTATTGGCAGGTCAGCCCCAGCATTTT. Its translation: CAWSLLAGQPQHF.

The chain recombines TRBV7-9 with TRBJ1-5, with D perhaps TRBD1 (6 bases). The CDR3 contains 13 residues. Trimming stripped 5 bases from V and 7 bases from J, with 12 bases between. Looked up from germline, CDR1 is SEHNR and CDR2 is FQNEAQ (reference sequence). The CDR3 loop is CASSIQGMQPQHF. The CDR3 nucleotides read TGTGCCAGCAGCATACAGGGAATGCAGCCCCAGCATTTT.

J is TRBJ1-2 and V is TRBV6-5; no definite D call. The CDR3 has 14 residues. V was shortened by 6 bases and J by 5 bases, with 16 bases between the two germline ends. The germline gives CDR1 MNHEY, CDR2 SVGAGI. CDR3 sequence: CASSQEGPEYGYTF. The DNA for the CDR3 is TGTGCCAGCAGCCAGGAAGGTCCCGAATATGGCTACACCTTC.

The chain uses TRBV28 and TRBJ1-4; a possible D gene is TRBD1 (6 bases). CDR1 and CDR2 from the germline V gene are MDHEN and SYDVKM. V was shortened by 3 bases and J by 3 bases, with 8 bases between the two germline ends. The length of the CDR3 is 14 residues. CDR3 DNA sequence: TGTGCCAGCAGTTTCAGGGGTCCTAATGAAAAACTGTTTTTT. This translates into CASSFRGPNEKLFF.

In nucleotides, the CDR3 is TGTGCCAGCAGCCTAGGGGGGGGGCGCTATGGCTACACCTTC. It encodes CASSLGGGRYGYTF. V usage is TRBV7-2 and J usage is TRBJ1-2, with D tentatively TRBD1 (6 bases). V lost 5 bases and J lost 4, with 14 bases in between. This CDR3 is 14 amino acids long. Germline values: CDR1 SGHTA, CDR2 FQGNSA.

This sequence joins TRBV18 and TRBJ2-5, with D hard to call. Between the trimmed V and J ends, which lost 6 bases and 1 base, there was a span of 9 bases. Germline-derived CDR1 and CDR2 are KGHSH and LQKENI. CDR3 size: 13 residues. This chain's CDR3 is CASSPGFQETQYF. The CDR3 region has the DNA TGTGCCAGCTCCCCCGGTTTCCAAGAGACCCAGTACTTC.

The chain joins TRBV19 to TRBJ2-5; no clear D. The CDR3 is 12 amino acids. The germline gives CDR1 LNHDA, CDR2 SQIVND (reference sequence). Trimming left V 5 bases short and J 1 base short, with 5 bases between. This CDR3 is CASSSLQETQYF. In nucleotides, the CDR3 is TGTGCCAGTAGTTCACTCCAAGAGACCCAGTACTTC.

This rearrangement joins TRBV11-2 to TRBJ2-1, with D perhaps TRBD2 (5 bases). This CDR3 contains 16 residues. Trimming pared 2 bases from V and 1 base from J, leaving 12 bases between. The V gene's germline CDR1 is SGHAT and CDR2 FQNNGV. The CDR3 sequence: CASSLMVTGSYNEQFF. The CDR3 bases are TGTGCCAGCAGCTTAATGGTTACGGGATCCTACAATGAGCAGTTCTTC.